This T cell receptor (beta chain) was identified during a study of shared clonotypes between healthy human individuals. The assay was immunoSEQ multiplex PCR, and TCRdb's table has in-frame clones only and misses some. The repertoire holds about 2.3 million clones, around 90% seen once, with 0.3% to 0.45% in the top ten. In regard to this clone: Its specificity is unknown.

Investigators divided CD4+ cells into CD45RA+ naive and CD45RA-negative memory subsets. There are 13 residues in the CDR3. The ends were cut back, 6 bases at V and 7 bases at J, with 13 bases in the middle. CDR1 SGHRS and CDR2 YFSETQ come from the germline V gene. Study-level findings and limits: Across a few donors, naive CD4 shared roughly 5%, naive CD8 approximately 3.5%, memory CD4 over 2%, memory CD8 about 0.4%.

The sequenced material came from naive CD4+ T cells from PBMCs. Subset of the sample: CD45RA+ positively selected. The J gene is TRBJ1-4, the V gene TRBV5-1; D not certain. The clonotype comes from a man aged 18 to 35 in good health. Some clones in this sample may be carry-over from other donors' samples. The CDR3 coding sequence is TGCGCCAGCACCCCGGGAGCTTCTGAAAAACTGTTTTTT. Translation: CASTPGASEKLFF.